The sequence of this TCR beta chain was determined in a study of OX40 agonist ivuxolimab in advanced cancers. General notes on the study: The costimulatory receptor OX40 (CD134) was targeted by ivuxolimab, a fully human IgG2 agonistic monoclonal antibody. Intravenous ivuxolimab was administered to patients every 2 weeks at six dose levels: 0.01, 0.1, 0.3, 1.5, 3 and 10 mg/kg. Of the approximately 54 dose-escalation patients, hepatocellular carcinoma was present in some 19, melanoma in around 15, renal cell carcinoma in 9 and head and neck cancer in 9. A male proportion of roughly 80% and a mean age of approximately 62 years, ranging from about 20 to 79, were recorded for the dose-escalation cohort. Prior anti-PD-1, anti-PD-L1 or anti-CTLA-4 therapy was permitted, and 40% of dose-escalation patients had received checkpoint inhibitors. Partial responses occurred in three dose-escalation patients: two with cutaneous melanoma and one with hepatocellular carcinoma. Peripheral TCRbeta sequencing aimed to test whether ivuxolimab altered TCR sequence diversity and caused clonal T-cell expansion. The paper describes the monotherapy dose-escalation part (N ≈ 49 patients) of the phase I trial of ivuxolimab. Overall study outcomes, separate from this receptor: Which antigens the clonally expanded peripheral T cells were specific for was not determined. In partial responders in the 0.1-3.0 mg/kg groups, normalized peripheral clonal expansion was found to be among the lowest, especially among CD8+ T cells. At doses of 0.1 to 3.0 mg/kg, clonal expansion of both CD4+ and CD8+ blood T cells was observed from baseline to week 6. Low levels of normalized T-cell clonal expansion were also shown by some nonresponding patients. After ivuxolimab, more expanded clones were found on average in CD8+ T cells than in CD4+ T cells.

To sequence the TCRbeta CDR3 region, genomic DNA was isolated from the sorted cells. The immunoSEQ Assay was used for sequencing of TCRbeta CDR3 regions. TCRdb stores this immuneACCESS table with in-frame sequences only. Part of the clones is absent; in the studies checked, under half of the shortfall reflects unresolved V genes, and no reason is known for the rest. The sample yields about 130,000 clones; roughly 90% were counted once. The top ten clonotypes cover 0.7% to 0.9% of the sample. About this clone itself: Its antigen remains unidentified. No per-base quality is available; no much larger clone lies one base away.

The trial excluded patients who had a history of autoimmune disease or who were on systemic immunosuppression. Peripheral blood for TCR sequencing was collected from all dose cohorts at baseline, on cycle 4 day 1, and on cycle 7 day 1. Samples came from an open-label, multicenter, first-in-human phase I dose-escalation trial of ivuxolimab. Adults with locally advanced or metastatic melanoma, renal cell carcinoma, hepatocellular carcinoma or head and neck squamous cell carcinoma were enrolled in the trial. Before TCR sequencing, CD4+ T cells and CD8+ T cells were sorted from peripheral blood as separate populations. A distance of 16 bases separates the germline ends of V and J, which lose 7 bases and 0 bases respectively. CDR1 and CDR2, per the germline V gene, are MDHEN and SYDVKM. The cysteine opens and the phenylalanine closes a CDR3 of 16 amino acids. Only CDR3 DNA remains: 48 bases, in frame from the first base.

The sequence is built from TRBV28 and TRBJ1-3, with no D gene named confidently. This sequence was found in an adult with an advanced solid tumor such as melanoma, head and neck, liver or kidney cancer. The material sequenced was CD4+ or CD8+ T cells sorted from blood, taken in a trial of the OX40 agonist ivuxolimab. The nucleotides are TGTGCCAGCACCACAAGGCGGATCCTCTCTGGAAACACCATATATTTT. Its protein reads: CASTTRRILSGNTIYF.